This T cell receptor (beta chain) originates from a study of blood T cells in healthy people across ages. Sample-barcoded 5' priming and a J-beta primer mix drove a second PCR of 7 to 11 cycles. TCRdb passed the 5' RACE reads through MiXCR, listing each CDR3 protein once. The sample lists approximately 780,000 distinct CDR3 sequences; roughly 24% were seen once. The CDR3 loop spans 13 amino acids. Germline CDR1 DFQATT, CDR2 SNEGSKA (reference sequence). Trimming cost V 2 bases and J 7 bases; bases outside gene matches: 5. The sample providers were healthy Caucasian people from Russia, aged about 6 to 95. The same sample was also studied in work on T cells of mothers and their children. As that report states: Samples came from a few healthy Caucasian mothers and their six children.

The sequencing sample was made of blood. This receptor was obtained from a boy aged 5 to 17 in good health. V is TRBV20-1 and J is TRBJ1-2; 9 bases are shared with TRBD1. The CDR3 protein is CSARRTGAIGYTF. The CDR3 nucleotides read TGCAGTGCTAGAAGGACAGGGGCGATTGGCTACACCTTC.